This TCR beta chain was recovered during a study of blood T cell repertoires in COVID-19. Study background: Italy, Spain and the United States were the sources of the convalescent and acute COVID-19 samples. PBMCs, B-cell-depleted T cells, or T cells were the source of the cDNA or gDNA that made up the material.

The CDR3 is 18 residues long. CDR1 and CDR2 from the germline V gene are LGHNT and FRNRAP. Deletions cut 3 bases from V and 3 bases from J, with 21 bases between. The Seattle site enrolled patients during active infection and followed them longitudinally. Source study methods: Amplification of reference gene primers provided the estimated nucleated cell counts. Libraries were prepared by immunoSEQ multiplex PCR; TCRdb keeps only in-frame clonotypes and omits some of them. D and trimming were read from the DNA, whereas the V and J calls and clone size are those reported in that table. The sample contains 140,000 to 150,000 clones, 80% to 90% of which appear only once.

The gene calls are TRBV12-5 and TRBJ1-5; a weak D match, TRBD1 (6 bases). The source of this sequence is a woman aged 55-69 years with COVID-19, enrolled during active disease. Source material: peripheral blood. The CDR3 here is CASGLTQKYRAVNQPQHF. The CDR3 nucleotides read TGTGCTAGTGGTTTAACTCAGAAATACAGGGCCGTCAATCAGCCCCAGCATTTT.